The present T cell receptor (beta chain) was sequenced within a study of blood T cell repertoires in COVID-19. Profiling relied on immunoSEQ multiplex PCR, and the TCRdb table lists in-frame clones only, not all of them. The top ten clones hold roughly 15% of a sample with 270,000 or so clones, 65% to 90% of them seen once. The germline V gene encodes CDR1 GTSNPN and CDR2 SVGIG (reference sequence). Trimming removed 0 bases from V and 2 bases from J, with 2 bases in between. CDR3 size: 12 residues. The sequenced material came from peripheral blood. The chain uses TRBV30 and TRBJ1-3, with unresolved D. The clonotype originates from a human donor in a cohort sampled during active COVID-19. The CDR3 is CAWSVTGNTIYF. The CDR3 DNA is TGTGCCTGGAGTGTCACTGGAAACACCATATATTTT.